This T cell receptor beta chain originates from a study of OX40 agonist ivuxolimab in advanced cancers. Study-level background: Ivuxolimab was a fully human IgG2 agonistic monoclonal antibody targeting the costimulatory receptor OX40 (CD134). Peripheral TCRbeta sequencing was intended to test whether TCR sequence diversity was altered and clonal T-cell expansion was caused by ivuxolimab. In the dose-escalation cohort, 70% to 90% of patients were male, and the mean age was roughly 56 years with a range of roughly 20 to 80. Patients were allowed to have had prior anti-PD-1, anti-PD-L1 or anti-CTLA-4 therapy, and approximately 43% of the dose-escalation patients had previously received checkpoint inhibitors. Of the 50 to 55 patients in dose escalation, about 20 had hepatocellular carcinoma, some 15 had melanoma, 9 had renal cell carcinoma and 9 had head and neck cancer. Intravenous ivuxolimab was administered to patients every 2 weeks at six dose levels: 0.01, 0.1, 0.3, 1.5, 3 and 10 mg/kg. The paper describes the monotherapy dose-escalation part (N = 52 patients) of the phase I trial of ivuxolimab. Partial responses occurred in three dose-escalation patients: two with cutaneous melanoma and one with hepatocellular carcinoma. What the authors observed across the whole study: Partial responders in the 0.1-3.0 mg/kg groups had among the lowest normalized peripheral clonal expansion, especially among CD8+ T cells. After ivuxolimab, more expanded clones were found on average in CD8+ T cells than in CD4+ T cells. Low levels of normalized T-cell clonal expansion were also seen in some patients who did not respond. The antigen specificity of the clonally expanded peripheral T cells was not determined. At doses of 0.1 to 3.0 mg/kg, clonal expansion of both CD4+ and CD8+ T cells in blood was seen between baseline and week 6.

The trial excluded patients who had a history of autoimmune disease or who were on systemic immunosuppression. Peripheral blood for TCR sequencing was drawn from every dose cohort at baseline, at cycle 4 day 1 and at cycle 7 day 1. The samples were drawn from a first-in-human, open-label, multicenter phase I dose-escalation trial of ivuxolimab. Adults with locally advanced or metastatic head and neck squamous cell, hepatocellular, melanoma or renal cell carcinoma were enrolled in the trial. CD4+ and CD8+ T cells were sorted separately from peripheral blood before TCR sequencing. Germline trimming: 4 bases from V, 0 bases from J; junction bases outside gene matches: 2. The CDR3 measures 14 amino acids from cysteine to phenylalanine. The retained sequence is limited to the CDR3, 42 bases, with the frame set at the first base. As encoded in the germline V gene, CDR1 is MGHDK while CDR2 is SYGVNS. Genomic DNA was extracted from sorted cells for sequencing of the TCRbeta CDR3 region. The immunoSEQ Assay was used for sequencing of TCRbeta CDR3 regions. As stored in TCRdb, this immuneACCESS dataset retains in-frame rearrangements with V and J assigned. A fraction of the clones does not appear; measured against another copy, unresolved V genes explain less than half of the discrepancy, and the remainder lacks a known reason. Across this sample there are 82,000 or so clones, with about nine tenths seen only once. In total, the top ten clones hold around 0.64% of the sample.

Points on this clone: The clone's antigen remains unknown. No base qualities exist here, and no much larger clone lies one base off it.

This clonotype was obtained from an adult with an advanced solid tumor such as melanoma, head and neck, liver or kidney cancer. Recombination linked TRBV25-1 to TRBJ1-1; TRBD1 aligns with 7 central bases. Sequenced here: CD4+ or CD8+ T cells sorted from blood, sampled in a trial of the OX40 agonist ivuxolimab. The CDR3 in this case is CASSVGQLNTEAFF. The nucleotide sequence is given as TGTGCCAGCAGTGTGGGACAGCTGAACACTGAAGCTTTCTTT.